This paragraph covers one T cell receptor beta chain sequence. Repertoires were generated with immunoSEQ multiplex PCR, while TCRdb's copy carries only in-frame clones and drops some. This table has 170,000 or so clones, approximately 94% appearing once. Germline loops: CDR1 SGHRS, CDR2 YFSETQ. This CDR3 has 13 amino acids. V lost 4 bases to trimming and J lost 2 bases, with 9 bases between them. The entry originates in a study of control samples from healthy donors and cancer patients. Sequencing was carried out using blood. The TCR comes from a young woman in good health. J is TRBJ1-1 and V is TRBV5-1; D is ambiguous. The CDR3 is CASSPDTNTEAFF. The CDR3 bases are TGCGCCAGCAGCCCTGACACCAACACTGAAGCTTTCTTT.